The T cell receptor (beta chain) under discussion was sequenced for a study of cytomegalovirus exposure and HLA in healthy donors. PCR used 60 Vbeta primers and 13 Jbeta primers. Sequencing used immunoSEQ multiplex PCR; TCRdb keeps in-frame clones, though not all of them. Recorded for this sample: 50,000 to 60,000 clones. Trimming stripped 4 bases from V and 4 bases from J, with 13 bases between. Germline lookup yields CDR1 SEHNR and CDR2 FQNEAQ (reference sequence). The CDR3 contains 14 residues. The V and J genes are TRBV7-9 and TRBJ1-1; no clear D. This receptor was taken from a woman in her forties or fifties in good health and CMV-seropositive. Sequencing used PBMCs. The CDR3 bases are TGTGCCAGCAGCTCCGACGGCAGCGGCACTGAAGCTTTCTTT. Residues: CASSSDGSGTEAFF.